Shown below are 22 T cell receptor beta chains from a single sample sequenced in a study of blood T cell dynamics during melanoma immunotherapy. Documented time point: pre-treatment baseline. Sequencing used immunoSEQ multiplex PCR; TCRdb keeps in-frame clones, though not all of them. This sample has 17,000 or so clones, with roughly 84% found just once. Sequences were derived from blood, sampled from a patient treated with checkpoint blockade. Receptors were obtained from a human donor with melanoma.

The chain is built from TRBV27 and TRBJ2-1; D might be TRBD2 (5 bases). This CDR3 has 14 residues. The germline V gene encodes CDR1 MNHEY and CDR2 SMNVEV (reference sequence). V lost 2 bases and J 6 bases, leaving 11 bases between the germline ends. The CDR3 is CASSLGLEGNEQFF. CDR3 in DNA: TGTGCCAGCAGTTTAGGACTGGAAGGCAATGAGCAGTTCTTC.

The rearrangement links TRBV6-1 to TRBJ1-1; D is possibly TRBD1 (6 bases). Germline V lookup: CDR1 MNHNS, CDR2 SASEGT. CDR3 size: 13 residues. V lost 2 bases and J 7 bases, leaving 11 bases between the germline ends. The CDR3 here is CASSESQGREAFF. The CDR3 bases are TGTGCCAGCAGTGAATCACAGGGCCGTGAAGCTTTCTTT.

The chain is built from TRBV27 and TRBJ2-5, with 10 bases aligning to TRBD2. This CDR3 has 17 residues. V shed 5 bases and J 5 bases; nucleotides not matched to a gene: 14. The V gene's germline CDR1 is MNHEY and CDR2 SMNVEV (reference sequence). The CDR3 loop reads CASSPDRSGRWWETQYF. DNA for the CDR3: TGTGCCAGCAGTCCAGACCGTAGCGGGAGGTGGTGGGAGACCCAGTACTTC.

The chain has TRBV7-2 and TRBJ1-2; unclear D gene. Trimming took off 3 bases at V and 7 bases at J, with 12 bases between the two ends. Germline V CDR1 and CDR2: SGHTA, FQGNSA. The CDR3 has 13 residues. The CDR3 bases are TGTGCCAGCAGCTTTTTGGGTTTTGCTGGCTACACCTTC. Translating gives CASSFLGFAGYTF. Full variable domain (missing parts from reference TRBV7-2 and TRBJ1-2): GAGVSQSPSNKVTEKGKDVELRCDPISGHTALYWYRQSLGQGLEFLIYFQGNSAPDKSGLPSDRFSAERTGGSVSTLTIQRTQQEDSAVYLCASSFLGFAGYTFGSGTRLTVV.

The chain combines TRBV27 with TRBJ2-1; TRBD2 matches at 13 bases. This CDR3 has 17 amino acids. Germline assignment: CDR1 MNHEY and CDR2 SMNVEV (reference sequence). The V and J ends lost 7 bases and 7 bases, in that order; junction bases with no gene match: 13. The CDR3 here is CASISYGLAGEENEQFF. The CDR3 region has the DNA TGTGCCAGCATCTCGTACGGACTAGCGGGAGAAGAGAATGAGCAGTTCTTC.

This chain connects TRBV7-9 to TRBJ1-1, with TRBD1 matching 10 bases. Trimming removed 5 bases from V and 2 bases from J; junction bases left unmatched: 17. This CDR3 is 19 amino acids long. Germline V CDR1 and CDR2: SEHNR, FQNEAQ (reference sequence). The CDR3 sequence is CASSAWTGGDPGPNTEAFF. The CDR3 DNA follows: TGTGCCAGCAGCGCCTGGACAGGGGGGGATCCGGGGCCTAACACTGAAGCTTTCTTT.

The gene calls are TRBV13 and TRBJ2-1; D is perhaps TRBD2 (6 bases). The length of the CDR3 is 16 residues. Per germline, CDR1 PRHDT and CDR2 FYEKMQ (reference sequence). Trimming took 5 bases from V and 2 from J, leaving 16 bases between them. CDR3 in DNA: TGTGCCAGCAGCCGGCGGACTAACCACGCCTACAATGAGCAGTTCTTC. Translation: CASSRRTNHAYNEQFF.

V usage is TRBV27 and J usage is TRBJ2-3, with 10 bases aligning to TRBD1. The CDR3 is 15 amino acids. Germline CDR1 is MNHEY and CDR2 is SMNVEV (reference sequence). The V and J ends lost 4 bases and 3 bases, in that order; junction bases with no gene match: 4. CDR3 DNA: TGTGCCAGCAGTTCCCGGGACAGGGGAACAGATACGCAGTATTTT. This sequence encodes CASSSRDRGTDTQYF.

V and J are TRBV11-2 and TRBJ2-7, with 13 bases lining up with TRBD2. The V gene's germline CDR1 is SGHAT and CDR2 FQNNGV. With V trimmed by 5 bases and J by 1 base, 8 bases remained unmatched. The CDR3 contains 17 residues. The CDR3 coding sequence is TGTGCCAGCAGCAGGACTAGCGGGAGTATAGAATCCTACGAGCAGTACTTC. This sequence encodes CASSRTSGSIESYEQYF.

The chain's CDR3 is CASTEGWVRGNTIYF. In DNA, the CDR3 is TGTGCCAGTACCGAGGGGTGGGTCCGGGGAAACACCATATATTTT. V usage is TRBV19 and J usage is TRBJ1-3; D is possibly TRBD1 (5 bases). Trimming left V 7 bases short and J 4 bases short, with 17 bases between. Germline V gene sequence: CDR1 LNHDA, CDR2 SQIVND (reference sequence). The CDR3 contains 15 residues.

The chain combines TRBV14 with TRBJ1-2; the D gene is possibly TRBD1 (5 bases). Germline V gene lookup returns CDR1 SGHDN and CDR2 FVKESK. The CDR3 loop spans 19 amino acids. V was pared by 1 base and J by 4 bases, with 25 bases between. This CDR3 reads CASSQGPGTPGIRAYGYTF. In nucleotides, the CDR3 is TGTGCCAGCAGCCAAGGTCCCGGGACCCCAGGCATTAGAGCCTATGGCTACACCTTC. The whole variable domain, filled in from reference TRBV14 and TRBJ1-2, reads EAGVTQFPSHSVIEKGQTVTLRCDPISGHDNLYWYRRVMGKEIKFLLHFVKESKQDESGMPNNRFLAERTGGTYSTLKVQPAELEDSGVYFCASSQGPGTPGIRAYGYTFGSGTRLTVV.

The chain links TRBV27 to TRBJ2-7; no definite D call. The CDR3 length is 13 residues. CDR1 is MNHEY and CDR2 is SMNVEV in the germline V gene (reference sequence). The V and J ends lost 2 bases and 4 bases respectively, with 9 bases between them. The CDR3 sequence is CASSLGLEYEQYF. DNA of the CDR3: TGTGCCAGCAGTTTAGGGTTGGAATACGAGCAGTACTTC.

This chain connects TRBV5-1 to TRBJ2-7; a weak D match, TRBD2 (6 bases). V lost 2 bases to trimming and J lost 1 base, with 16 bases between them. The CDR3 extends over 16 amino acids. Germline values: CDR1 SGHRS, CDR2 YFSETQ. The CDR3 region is CASSFSGDGGSYEQYF. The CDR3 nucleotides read TGCGCCAGCAGCTTTTCGGGGGATGGGGGTTCCTACGAGCAGTACTTC.

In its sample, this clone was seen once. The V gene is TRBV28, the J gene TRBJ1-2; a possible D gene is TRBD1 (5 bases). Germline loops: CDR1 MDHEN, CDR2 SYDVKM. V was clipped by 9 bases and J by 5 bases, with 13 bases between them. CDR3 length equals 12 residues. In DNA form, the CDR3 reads TGTGCCAGTGAGAGTAGGGGATATGGCTACACCTTC. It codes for CASESRGYGYTF.

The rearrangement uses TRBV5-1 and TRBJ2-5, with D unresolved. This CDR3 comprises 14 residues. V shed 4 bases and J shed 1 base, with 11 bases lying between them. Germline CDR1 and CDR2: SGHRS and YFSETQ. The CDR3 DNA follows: TGCGCCAGCAGCGGACCCGGGTTCCAAGAGACCCAGTACTTC. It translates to CASSGPGFQETQYF.

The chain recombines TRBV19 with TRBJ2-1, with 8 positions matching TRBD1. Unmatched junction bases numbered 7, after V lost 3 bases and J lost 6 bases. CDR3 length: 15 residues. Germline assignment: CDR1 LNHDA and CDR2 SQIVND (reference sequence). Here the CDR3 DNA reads TGTGCCAGTAGTATGCAGGGGGCGCAGGTCAATGAGCAGTTCTTC. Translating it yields CASSMQGAQVNEQFF.

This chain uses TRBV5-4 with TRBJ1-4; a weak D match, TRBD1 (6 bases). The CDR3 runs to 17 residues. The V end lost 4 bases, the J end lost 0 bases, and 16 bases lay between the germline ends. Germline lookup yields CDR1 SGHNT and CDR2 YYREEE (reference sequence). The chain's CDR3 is CASSPGGQLTTNEKLFF. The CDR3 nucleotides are TGTGCCAGCAGCCCGGGGGGGCAGCTAACAACTAATGAAAAACTGTTTTTT.

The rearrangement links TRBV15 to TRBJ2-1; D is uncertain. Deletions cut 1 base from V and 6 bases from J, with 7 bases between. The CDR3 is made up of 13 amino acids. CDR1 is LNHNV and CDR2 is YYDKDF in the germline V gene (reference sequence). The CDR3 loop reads CATSRVSSNEQFF. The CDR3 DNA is TGTGCCACCAGCAGAGTGTCAAGCAATGAGCAGTTCTTC.

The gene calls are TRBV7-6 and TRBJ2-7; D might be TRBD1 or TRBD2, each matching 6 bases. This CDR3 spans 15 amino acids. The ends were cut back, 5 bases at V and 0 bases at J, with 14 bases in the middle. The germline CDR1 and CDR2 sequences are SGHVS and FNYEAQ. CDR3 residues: CASSLGGTHSYEQYF. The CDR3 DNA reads TGTGCCAGCAGCCTAGGGGGGACTCACTCCTACGAGCAGTACTTC.

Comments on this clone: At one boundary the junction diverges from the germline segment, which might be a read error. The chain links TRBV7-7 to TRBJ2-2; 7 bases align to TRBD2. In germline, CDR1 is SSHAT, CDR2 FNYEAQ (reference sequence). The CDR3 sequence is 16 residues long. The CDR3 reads CASSLRAPGGTGELFF. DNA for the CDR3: TGTGCTAGCAGCTTGCGGGCCCCGGGGGGCACCGGGGAGCTGTTTTTT.

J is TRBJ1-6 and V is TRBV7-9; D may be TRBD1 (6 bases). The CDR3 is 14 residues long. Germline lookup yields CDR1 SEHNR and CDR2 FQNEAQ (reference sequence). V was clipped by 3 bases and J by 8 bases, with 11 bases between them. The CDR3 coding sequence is TGTGCCAGCAGCTTCCAGGGGACCTATTCACCCCTCCACTTT. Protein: CASSFQGTYSPLHF.

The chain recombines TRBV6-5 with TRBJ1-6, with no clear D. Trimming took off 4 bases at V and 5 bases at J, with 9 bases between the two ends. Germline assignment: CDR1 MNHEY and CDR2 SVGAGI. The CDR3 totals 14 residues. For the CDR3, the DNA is TGTGCCAGCAGTTCCAGACTGAATAATTCACCCCTCCACTTT. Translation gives CASSSRLNNSPLHF.